Sequencing of this T cell receptor beta chain was carried out in a study of control samples from healthy donors and cancer patients. The germline CDR1 and CDR2 sequences are LGHDT and YNNKEL (reference sequence). This CDR3 has 15 amino acids. The germline V and J ends were trimmed by 1 base and 2 bases, with 9 bases remaining between them. Profiling relied on immunoSEQ multiplex PCR, and the TCRdb table lists in-frame clones only, not all of them. Among roughly 130,000 clones listed, approximately 95% were seen once. A word on this clone: The identical CDR3 is also encoded by other nucleotide sequences in the sample.

Material for sequencing was blood. This sequence was found in a man aged 25-45 years in good health. The rearrangement joins TRBV3-1 (or the pseudogene TRBV3-2) to TRBJ1-5; weak D call: TRBD1 (6 bases). The CDR3 loop reads CASSQGNRGNQPQHF. The CDR3 nucleotides are TGTGCCAGCAGCCAAGGGAACAGGGGCAATCAGCCCCAGCATTTT.